The clone carrying this T cell receptor beta chain has a handful of counts. The antigen remains undetermined. The data derive from a study of CD8 T cells in ankylosing spondylitis. Overall study findings and caveats: A subset of motif variants has previously been described in the synovial fluid and blood of reactive arthritis. With a CD8+ phenotype, disease-linked clones were relatively rare in peripheral blood. Reportedly, disease-linked clones are significantly enriched in ankylosing spondylitis patients' matched synovial fluid. Characteristic, it appeared, of ankylosing spondylitis blood was a TCR beta motif of roughly 8 highly homologous variants.

Germline V CDR1 and CDR2: DFQATT, SNEGSKA (reference sequence). The CDR3 is made up of 15 amino acids. V trimming: 2 bases; J trimming: 6 bases; junction bases outside the gene matches: 6. TCRdb passed the 5' RACE reads through MiXCR, listing each CDR3 protein once. The table has around 490,000 distinct CDR3 sequences, over 4% seen once. Sequenced material: blood, either unsorted or a sorted T cell fraction (not recorded which). The clonotype originates from a male donor with ankylosing spondylitis. The chain joins TRBV20-1 to TRBJ2-2; 10 bases agree with TRBD2. CDR3 in DNA: TGCAGTGCTAGAATTCTAGCGGGAGATTCCGGGGAGCTGTTTTTT. Protein sequence: CSARILAGDSGELFF.